This T cell receptor (beta chain) stems from a study of shared clonotypes between healthy human individuals. General study points: Some clonotypes were shared by all four sorted-subset donors, while others were not shared. The non-shared ones had lower generation probabilities than the shared ones. The expectation was that sequencing depth would affect clonotype sharing among donors.

Clones were sequenced by immunoSEQ multiplex PCR, and TCRdb holds only the in-frame ones, with some missing. This sample has fewer than 2.5 million clones, with 93% found just once. The CDR3 runs to 13 residues. CDR1 is SGHRS, CDR2 YFSETQ, per germline. Deletions cut 4 bases from V and 6 bases from J, with 14 bases between. On this clone itself: Its antigen is still unknown.

The clonotype was recovered from a man aged 18-30 years in good health. Some clones in this sample may be carry-over from other donors' samples. This chain joins TRBV5-1 and TRBJ2-7; D possibly corresponds to TRBD2 (5 bases). Sequenced sample: naive CD4+ T cells from PBMCs. As to subset: CD45RA+ positively selected. CDR3 sequence (DNA): TGCGCCAGCAGCCCAGGACTTACCTCCGAGCAGTACTTC. As protein: CASSPGLTSEQYF.